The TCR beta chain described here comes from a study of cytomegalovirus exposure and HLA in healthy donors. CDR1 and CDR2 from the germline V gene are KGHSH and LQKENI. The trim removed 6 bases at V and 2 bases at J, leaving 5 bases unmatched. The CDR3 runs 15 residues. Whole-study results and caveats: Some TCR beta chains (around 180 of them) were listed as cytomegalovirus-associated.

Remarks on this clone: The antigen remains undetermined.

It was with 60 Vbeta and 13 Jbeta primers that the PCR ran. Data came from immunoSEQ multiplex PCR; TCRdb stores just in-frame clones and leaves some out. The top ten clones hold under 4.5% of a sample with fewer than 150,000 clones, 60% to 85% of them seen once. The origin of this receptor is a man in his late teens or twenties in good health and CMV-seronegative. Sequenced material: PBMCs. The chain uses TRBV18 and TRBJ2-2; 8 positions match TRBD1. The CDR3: CASSQTGVNTGELFF. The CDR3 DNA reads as TGTGCCAGCTCGCAGACAGGGGTCAACACCGGGGAGCTGTTTTTT. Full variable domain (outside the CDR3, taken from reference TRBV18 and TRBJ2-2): NAGVMQNPRHLVRRRGQEARLRCSPMKGHSHVYWYRQLPEEGLKFMVYLQKENIIDESGMPKERFSAEFPKEGPSILRIQQVVRGDSAAYFCASSQTGVNTGELFFGEGSRLTVL.